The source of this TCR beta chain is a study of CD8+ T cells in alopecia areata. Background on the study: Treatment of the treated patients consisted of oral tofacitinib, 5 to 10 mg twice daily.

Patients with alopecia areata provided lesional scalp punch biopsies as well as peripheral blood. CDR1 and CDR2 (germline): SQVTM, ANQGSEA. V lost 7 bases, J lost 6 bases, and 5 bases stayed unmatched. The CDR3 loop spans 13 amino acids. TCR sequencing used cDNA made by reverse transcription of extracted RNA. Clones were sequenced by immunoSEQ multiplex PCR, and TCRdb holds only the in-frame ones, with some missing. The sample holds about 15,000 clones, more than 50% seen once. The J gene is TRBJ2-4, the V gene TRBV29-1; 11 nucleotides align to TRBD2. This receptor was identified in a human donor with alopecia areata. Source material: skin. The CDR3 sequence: CSAKLAGGNIQYF. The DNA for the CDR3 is TGCAGCGCGAAGCTAGCGGGGGGAAACATTCAGTACTTC.